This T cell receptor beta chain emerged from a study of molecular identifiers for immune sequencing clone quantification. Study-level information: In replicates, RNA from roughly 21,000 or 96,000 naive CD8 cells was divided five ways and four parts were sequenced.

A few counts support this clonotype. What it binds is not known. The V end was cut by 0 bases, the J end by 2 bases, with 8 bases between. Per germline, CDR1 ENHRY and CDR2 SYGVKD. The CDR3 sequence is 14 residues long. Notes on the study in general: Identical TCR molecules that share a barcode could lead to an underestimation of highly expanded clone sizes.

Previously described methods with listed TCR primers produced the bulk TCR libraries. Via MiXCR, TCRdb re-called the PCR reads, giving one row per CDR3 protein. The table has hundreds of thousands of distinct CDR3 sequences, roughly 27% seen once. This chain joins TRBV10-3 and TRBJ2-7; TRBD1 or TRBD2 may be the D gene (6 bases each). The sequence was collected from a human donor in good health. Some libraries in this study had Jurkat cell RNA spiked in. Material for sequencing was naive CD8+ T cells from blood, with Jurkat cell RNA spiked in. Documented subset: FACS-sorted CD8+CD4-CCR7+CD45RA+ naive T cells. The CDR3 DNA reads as TGTGCCATCAGTGAGTCTGGGGGGCCCTACGAGCAGTACTTC. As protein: CAISESGGPYEQYF.